The T cell receptor beta chain under discussion was sequenced for a study of T cells in Graves' hyperthyroidism and ophthalmopathy. Concerning this clonotype itself: No antigen is known for it.

CDR1 and CDR2 from the germline V gene are ENHRY and SYGVKD. V lost 4 bases and J 3 bases, leaving 13 bases between the germline ends. The CDR3 totals 15 residues. The source material, RNA transcripts, was used to amplify TCR beta CDR3 regions. Primed by the HTBI set, a first-round RT-PCR was run on the TCR CDR3. Via MiXCR, TCRdb re-called the multiplex PCR reads, giving one row per CDR3 protein. The sample has more than 500,000 distinct CDR3 sequences; over 35% are singletons. Study outcomes and limitations: Separating ophthalmopathy from stable hyperthyroidism was achieved by a 13 V-J model.

The material sequenced was peripheral blood or thyroid tissue (not recorded which). The rearrangement uses TRBV10-3 and TRBJ1-3, with no clear D. The TCR was taken from an adult woman with Graves' disease, either hyperthyroidism or ophthalmopathy (not recorded which). CDR3 DNA sequence: TGTGCCATCAGTGCGAGGGCCTTTAATGGAAACACCATATATTTT. Encoded protein: CAISARAFNGNTIYF.